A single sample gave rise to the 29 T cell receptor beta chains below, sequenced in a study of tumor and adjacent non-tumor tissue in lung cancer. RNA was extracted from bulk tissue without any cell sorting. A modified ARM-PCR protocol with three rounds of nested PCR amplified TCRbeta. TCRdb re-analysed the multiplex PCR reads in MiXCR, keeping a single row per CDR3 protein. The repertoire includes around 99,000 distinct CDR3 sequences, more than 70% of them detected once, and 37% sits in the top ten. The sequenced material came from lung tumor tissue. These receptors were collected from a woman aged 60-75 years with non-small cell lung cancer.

The CDR3 nucleotides read TGTGCCAGCTCACCACCGCCCCTTAGTCCGGGATTGAGCACAGATACGCAGTATTTT. It is translated as CASSPPPLSPGLSTDTQYF. The chain employs TRBV18 and TRBJ2-3, with TRBD2 as a possible D gene (5 bases). V gave up 0 bases and J gave up 0 bases, with 19 bases separating them. The CDR3 covers 19 residues. Germline values: CDR1 KGHSH, CDR2 LQKENI. Filled out from reference TRBV18 and TRBJ2-3, the complete variable domain reads NAGVMQNPRHLVRRRGQEARLRCSPMKGHSHVYWYRQLPEEGLKFMVYLQKENIIDESGMPKERFSAEFPKEGPSILRIQQVVRGDSAAYFCASSPPPLSPGLSTDTQYFGPGTRLTVL.

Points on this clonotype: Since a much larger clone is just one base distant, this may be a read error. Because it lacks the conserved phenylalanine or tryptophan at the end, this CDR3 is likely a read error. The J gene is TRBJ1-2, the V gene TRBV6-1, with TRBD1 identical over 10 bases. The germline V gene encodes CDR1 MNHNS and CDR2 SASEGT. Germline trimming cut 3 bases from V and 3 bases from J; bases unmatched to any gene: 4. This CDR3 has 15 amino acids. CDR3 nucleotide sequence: TGTGCCAGCAGTGACGGGACAGGGGACTACTATGGCTACACCTGC. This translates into CASSDGTGDYYGYTC.

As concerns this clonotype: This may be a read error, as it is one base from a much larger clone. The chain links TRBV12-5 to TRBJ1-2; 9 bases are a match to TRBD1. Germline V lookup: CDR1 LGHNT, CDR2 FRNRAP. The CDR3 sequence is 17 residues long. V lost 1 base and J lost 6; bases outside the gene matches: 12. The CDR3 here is CASGLGSGQGRDNGYTF. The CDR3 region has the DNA TGTGCTAGTGGTTTGGGTTCGGGACAGGGTAGAGACAATGGCTACACCTTC.

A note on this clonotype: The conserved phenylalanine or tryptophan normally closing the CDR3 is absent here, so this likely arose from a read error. CDR3 protein: CDTQTGTGYGYTS. CDR3 coding DNA: TGTGATACTCAAACCGGGACAGGGTATGGCTACACCTCC. The chain recombines TRBV28 with TRBJ1-2; 9 bases map to TRBD1. The CDR3 loop spans 13 amino acids. Germline V CDR1 and CDR2: MDHEN, SYDVKM.

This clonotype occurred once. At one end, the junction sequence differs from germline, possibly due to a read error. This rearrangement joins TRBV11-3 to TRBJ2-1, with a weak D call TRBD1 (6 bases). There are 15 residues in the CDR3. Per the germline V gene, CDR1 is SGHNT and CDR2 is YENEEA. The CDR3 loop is CASSLGRGSCNEQFF. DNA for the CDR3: TGTGCGAGCAGCTTAGGCAGGGGCTCTTGCAATGAGCAGTTCTTC. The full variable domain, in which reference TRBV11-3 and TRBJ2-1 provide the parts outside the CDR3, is EAGVVQSPRYKIIEKKQPVAFWCNPISGHNTLYWYLQNLGQGPELLIRYENEEAVDDSQLPKDRFSAERLKGVDSTLKIQPAELGDSAVYLCASSLGRGSCNEQFFGPGTRLTVL.

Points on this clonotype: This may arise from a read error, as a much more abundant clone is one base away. The CDR3 is CSVAVGGDQKRELFF. CDR3 bases: TGCAGCGTTGCTGTGGGGGGGGACCAAAAGCGGGAGCTGTTTTTT. This chain uses TRBV29-1 with TRBJ2-2; TRBD2 agrees at 7 bases. V shed 4 bases, J shed 9 bases, and the junction held 14 bases outside the gene matches. CDR1 and CDR2 (germline): SQVTM, ANQGSEA. The CDR3 runs to 15 residues.

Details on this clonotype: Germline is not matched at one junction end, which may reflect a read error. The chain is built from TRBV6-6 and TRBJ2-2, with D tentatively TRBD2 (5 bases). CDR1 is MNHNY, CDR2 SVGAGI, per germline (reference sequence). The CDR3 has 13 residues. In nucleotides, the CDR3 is TGTCCCAGCAGCTCGAGTAACACCGGGGAGTTGTTTTTT. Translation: CPSSSSNTGELFF.

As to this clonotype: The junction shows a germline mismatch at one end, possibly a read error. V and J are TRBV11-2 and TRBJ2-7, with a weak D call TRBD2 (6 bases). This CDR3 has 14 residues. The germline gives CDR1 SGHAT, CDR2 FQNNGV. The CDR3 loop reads CASSWDCGGYELYF. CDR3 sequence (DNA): TGTGCCAGCAGTTGGGACTGCGGAGGATACGAGCTGTACTTT.

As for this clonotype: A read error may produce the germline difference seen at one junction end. As DNA, the CDR3 is TGCAGCGCCGAACCCGGGGAGACCCGGTACTTC. Translated, it gives CSAEPGETRYF. The chain couples TRBV29-1 to TRBJ2-5; D might be TRBD2 (5 bases). CDR3 length: 11 amino acids. Germline V gives CDR1 SQVTM, CDR2 ANQGSEA.

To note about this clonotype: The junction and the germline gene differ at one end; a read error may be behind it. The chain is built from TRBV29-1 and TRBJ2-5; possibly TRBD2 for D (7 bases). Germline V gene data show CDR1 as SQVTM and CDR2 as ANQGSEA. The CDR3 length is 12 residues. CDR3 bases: TGCGGCGTCGTACAGGGAGGGGAGATCCATTACTTC. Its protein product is CGVVQGGEIHYF.

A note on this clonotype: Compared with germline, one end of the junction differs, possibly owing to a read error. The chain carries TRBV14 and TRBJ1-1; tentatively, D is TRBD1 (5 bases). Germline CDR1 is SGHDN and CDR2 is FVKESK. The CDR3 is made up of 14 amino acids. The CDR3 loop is CASSQAGIVREALF. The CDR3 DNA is TGCGCCAGCAGCCAAGCAGGGATCGTCCGTGAAGCTTTGTTT.

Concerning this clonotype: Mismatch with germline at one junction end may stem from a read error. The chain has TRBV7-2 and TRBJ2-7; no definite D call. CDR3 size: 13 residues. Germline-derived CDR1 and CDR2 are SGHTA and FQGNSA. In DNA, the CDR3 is TGTGTCAGCAGACCTACCGATACCTACGAGCAGTACTTC. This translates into CVSRPTDTYEQYF. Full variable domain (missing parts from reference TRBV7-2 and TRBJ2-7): GAGVSQSPSNKVTEKGKDVELRCDPISGHTALYWYRQSLGQGLEFLIYFQGNSAPDKSGLPSDRFSAERTGGSVSTLTIQRTQQEDSAVYLCVSRPTDTYEQYFGPGTRLTVT.

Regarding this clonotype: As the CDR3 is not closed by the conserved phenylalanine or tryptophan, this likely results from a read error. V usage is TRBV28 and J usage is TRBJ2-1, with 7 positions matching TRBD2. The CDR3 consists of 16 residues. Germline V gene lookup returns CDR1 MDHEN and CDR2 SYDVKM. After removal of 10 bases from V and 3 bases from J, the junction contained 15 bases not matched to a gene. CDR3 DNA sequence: TGTGCCAACAGCTCCCCGGCTGGCGGGAGCTACAATGAGCAGTTCATC. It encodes CANSSPAGGSYNEQFI.

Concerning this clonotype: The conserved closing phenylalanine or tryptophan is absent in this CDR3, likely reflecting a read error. The CDR3 here is CASSRYRDSQETQYV. CDR3 coding DNA: TGCGCCAGCAGCCGGTACCGGGACTCACAAGAGACCCAGTACGTC. The chain couples TRBV4-3 to TRBJ2-5, with a tentative D call TRBD2 (6 bases). V lost 4 bases and J lost 2, with 14 bases in between. CDR1 is LGHNA and CDR2 is YSLEER in the germline V gene. This CDR3 comprises 15 residues.

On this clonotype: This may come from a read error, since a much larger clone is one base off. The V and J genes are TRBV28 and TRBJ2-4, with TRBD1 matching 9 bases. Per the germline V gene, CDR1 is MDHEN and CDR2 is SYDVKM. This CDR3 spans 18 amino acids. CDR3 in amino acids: CTSSTDTGGAGRGNIQYF. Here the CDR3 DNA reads TGTACCAGCAGTACAGACACAGGGGGCGCTGGTCGGGGAAACATTCAGTACTTC.

DNA of the CDR3: TGTGCCAGCAGCTTAGGCAGCTATCTTGGCTACACCTTC. It translates to CASSLGSYLGYTF. The J gene is TRBJ1-2, the V gene TRBV11-3; D is unclear. CDR1 SGHNT and CDR2 YENEEA come from the germline V gene. Deletions cut 1 base from V and 7 bases from J, with 10 bases between. CDR3 length: 13 residues.

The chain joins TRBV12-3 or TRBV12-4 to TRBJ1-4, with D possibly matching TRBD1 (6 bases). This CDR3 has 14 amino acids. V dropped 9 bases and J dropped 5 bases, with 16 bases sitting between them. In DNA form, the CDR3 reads TGTGCCAGTAGCGCTGGGGGCCGGAATGAAAAACTGTTTTTT. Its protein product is CASSAGGRNEKLFF.

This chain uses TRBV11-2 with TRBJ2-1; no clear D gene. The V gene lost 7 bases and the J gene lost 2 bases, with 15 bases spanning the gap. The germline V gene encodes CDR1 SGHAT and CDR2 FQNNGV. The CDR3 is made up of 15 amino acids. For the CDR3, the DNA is TGTGCCAGCAACCCACGTACCTCAACCTACAATGAGCAGTTCTTC. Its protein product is CASNPRTSTYNEQFF. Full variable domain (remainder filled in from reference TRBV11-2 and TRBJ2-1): EAGVAQSPRYKIIEKRQSVAFWCNPISGHATLYWYQQILGQGPKLLIQFQNNGVVDDSQLPKDRFSAERLKGVDSTLKIQPAKLEDSAVYLCASNPRTSTYNEQFFGPGTRLTVL.

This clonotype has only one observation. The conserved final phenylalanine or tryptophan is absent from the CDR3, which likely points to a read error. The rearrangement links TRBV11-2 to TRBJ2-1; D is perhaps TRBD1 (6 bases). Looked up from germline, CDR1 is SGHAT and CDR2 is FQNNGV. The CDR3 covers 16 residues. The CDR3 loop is CANSHISGGRYNEQFL. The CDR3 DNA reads TGTGCCAACAGCCATATTAGTGGGGGCCGATACAATGAGCAGTTCTTG.

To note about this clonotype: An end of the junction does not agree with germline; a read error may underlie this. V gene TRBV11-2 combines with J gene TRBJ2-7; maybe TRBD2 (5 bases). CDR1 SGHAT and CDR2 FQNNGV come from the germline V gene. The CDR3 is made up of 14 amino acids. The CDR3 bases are TGTGGCAGCAGTTGGTACCACGGAGGATACGAGCAGTACTTC. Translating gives CGSSWYHGGYEQYF.

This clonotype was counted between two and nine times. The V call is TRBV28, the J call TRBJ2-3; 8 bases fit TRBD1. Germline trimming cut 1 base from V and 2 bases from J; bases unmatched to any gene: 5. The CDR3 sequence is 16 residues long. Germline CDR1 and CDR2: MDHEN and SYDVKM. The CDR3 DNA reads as TGTGCCAGCAGTTTATCTGGGCAGGGGGCCACAGATACGCAGTATTTT. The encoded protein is CASSLSGQGATDTQYF.

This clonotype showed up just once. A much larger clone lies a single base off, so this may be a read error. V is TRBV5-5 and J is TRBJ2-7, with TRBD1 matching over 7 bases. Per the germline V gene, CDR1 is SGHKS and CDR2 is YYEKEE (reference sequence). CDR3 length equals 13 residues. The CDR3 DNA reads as TGTGCCAGCAGCTTCGACAGGGCCTACGAGCAGTGCTTC. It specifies CASSFDRAYEQCF.

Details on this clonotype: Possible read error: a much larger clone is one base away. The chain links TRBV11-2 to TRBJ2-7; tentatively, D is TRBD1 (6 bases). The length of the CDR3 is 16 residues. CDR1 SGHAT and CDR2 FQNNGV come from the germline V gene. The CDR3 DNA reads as TGTGCCAGCAGCCCCCTCGGTGGGCAGGGGTACTACGGGCAGTACTTC. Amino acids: CASSPLGGQGYYGQYF.

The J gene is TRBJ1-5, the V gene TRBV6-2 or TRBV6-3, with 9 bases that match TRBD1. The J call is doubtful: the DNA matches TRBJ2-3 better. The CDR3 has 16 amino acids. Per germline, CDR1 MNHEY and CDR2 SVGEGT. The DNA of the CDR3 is TGTGCCAGCAGTTACGGCCCGGGACAGGGAAATCAGCCTCAGTATTTT. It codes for CASSYGPGQGNQPQYF.

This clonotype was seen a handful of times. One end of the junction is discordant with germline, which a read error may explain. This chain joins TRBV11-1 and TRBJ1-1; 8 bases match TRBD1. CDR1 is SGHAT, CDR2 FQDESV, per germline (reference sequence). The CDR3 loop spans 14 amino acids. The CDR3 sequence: CASSLGQGNTEAFF. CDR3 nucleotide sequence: TGTGCCAGCAGTTTAGGACAGGGGAACACTGAAGCTTTCTTT.

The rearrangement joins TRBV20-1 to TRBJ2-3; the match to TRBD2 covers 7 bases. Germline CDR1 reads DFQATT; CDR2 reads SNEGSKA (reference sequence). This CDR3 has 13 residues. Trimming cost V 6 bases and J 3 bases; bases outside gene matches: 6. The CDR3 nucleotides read TGCAGTGCCCCAGCGGGAAAGACAGATACGCAGTATTTT. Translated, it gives CSAPAGKTDTQYF.

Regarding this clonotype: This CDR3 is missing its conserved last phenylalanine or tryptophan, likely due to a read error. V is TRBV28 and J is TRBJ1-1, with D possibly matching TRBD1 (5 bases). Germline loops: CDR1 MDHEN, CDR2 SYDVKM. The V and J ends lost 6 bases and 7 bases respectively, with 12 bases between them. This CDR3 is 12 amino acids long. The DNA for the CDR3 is TGTGCCAGCAGCACGAACAGGTATGAAGCTTTCTCT. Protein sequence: CASSTNRYEAFS.

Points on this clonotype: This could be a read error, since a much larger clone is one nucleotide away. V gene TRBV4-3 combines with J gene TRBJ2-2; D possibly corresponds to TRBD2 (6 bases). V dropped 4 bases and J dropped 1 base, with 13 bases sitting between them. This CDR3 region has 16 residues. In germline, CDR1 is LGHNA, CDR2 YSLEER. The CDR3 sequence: CASSPGGRRNTGELFF. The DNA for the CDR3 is TGCGCCAGCAGCCCAGGAGGGAGACGGAACACCGGGGAGCTGTTTTTT.

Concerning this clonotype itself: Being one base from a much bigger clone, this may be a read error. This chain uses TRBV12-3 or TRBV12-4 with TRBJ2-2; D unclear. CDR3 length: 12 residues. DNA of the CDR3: TGTGCCATCAGTCTTCAAACCGGGGAGCTGTTTTTT. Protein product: CAISLQTGELFF.